These 10 T cell receptor beta chains were all obtained from the same sample, sequenced in a study of cytomegalovirus exposure and HLA in healthy donors. It was with 60 Vbeta and 13 Jbeta primers that the PCR ran. The data were produced by immunoSEQ multiplex PCR, yet TCRdb's version contains in-frame clones alone and is incomplete. The repertoire holds 150,000 to 200,000 clones, with roughly 72% as singletons. The sequenced sample was PBMCs. These receptors all come from a woman aged 25 to 45 in good health and CMV-seropositive.

This chain joins TRBV7-9 and TRBJ2-1; weak D call: TRBD2 (6 bases). V lost 4 bases and J 0 bases, leaving 16 bases between the germline ends. CDR1 is SEHNR and CDR2 is FQNEAQ in the germline V gene (reference sequence). The CDR3 has 17 amino acids. CDR3 in amino acids: CASSSTASASSYNEQFF. As DNA, the CDR3 is TGTGCCAGCAGCTCAACCGCTAGCGCTAGCTCCTACAATGAGCAGTTCTTC.

The chain has TRBV7-8 and TRBJ1-3; a possible D gene is TRBD1 (5 bases). The CDR3 runs 17 residues. V was shortened by 5 bases and J by 0 bases, with 17 bases between the two germline ends. The germline CDR1 and CDR2 sequences are SGHVS and FQNEAQ. The CDR3, as DNA: TGTGCCAGCAGCCCATATCAACAGGCGATCTCTGGAAACACCATATATTTT. This encodes CASSPYQQAISGNTIYF. Supplemented by reference TRBV7-8 and TRBJ1-3, the full variable domain reads GAGVSQSPRYKVAKRGQDVALRCDPISGHVSLFWYQQALGQGPEFLTYFQNEAQLDKSGLPSDRFFAERPEGSVSTLKIQRTQQEDSAVYLCASSPYQQAISGNTIYFGEGSWLTVV.

The gene calls are TRBV6-6 and TRBJ1-1; no clear D. CDR1 is MNHNY and CDR2 is SVGAGI in the germline V gene (reference sequence). Trimming shortened V by 6 bases and J by 0 bases, and 11 bases separated the two germline ends. The CDR3 consists of 14 residues. CDR3 in amino acids: CASSQELLNTEAFF. CDR3 DNA sequence: TGTGCCAGCAGCCAGGAACTGTTGAACACTGAAGCTTTCTTT.

J is TRBJ1-6 and V is TRBV11-2, with a possible D match to TRBD1 (5 bases). This CDR3 has 15 residues. Germline CDR1 SGHAT, CDR2 FQNNGV. The germline V and J ends were trimmed by 5 bases and 3 bases, with 11 bases remaining between them. CDR3 in DNA: TGTGCCAGCAGCCCCGACAGAAGCTATAATTCACCCCTCCACTTT. Residues: CASSPDRSYNSPLHF.

The chain links TRBV5-5 to TRBJ1-2, with a possible D match to TRBD1 (5 bases). The CDR3 has 14 residues. V was shortened by 1 base and J by 5 bases, with 12 bases between the two germline ends. The germline gives CDR1 SGHKS, CDR2 YYEKEE (reference sequence). CDR3 sequence reads: CASSLYGGLYGYTF. Written as DNA, the CDR3 is TGTGCCAGCAGCTTGTATGGGGGACTTTATGGCTACACCTTC.

This chain connects TRBV9 to TRBJ2-3, with D possibly being TRBD2 (6 bases). Trimming removed 0 bases at V and 2 bases at J, with 10 bases between. Germline CDR1 SGDLS, CDR2 YYNGEE. The CDR3 has 15 amino acids. The CDR3 DNA reads as TGTGCCAGCAGCGTAGGCGGGACCAACACAGATACGCAGTATTTT. The encoded protein is CASSVGGTNTDTQYF.

This chain joins TRBV11-2 and TRBJ1-1; the match to TRBD1 covers 7 bases. The V gene's germline CDR1 is SGHAT and CDR2 FQNNGV. The CDR3 is made up of 15 amino acids. Trimming at V came to 3 bases and at J to 2 bases, leaving 6 bases not matched to a gene. The CDR3 loop is CASSFAGQANTEAFF. The CDR3 coding sequence is TGTGCCAGCAGCTTCGCCGGACAGGCTAACACTGAAGCTTTCTTT.

This clone was seen a handful of times. This sequence joins TRBV30 and TRBJ1-1; maybe TRBD1 (6 bases). CDR1 GTSNPN and CDR2 SVGIG come from the germline V gene (reference sequence). This CDR3 has 12 residues. Trimming took 5 bases from V and 5 from J, leaving 12 bases between them. CDR3 loop: CAWAGGRTEAFF. The CDR3 coding sequence is TGTGCCTGGGCGGGGGGCAGGACTGAAGCTTTCTTT.

The chain carries TRBV28 and TRBJ1-4; 8 positions match TRBD1. Germline V gene lookup returns CDR1 MDHEN and CDR2 SYDVKM. V lost 8 bases and J lost 5; bases outside the gene matches: 4. The CDR3 extends over 13 amino acids. Here the CDR3 DNA reads TGTGCCAGCTTGGACAGGGCAAATGAAAAACTGTTTTTT. It specifies CASLDRANEKLFF. Variable domain in full (rest from reference TRBV28 and TRBJ1-4): DVKVTQSSRYLVKRTGEKVFLECVQDMDHENMFWYRQDPGLGLRLIYFSYDVKMKEKGDIPEGYSVSREKKERFSLILESASTNQTSMYLCASLDRANEKLFFGSGTQLSVL.

The chain is built from TRBV9 and TRBJ1-3; D unresolved. Germline lookup yields CDR1 SGDLS and CDR2 YYNGEE. V was pared by 6 bases and J by 3 bases, with 10 bases between. The CDR3 is made up of 13 amino acids. The CDR3 sequence: CASTDGDGNTIYF. CDR3 sequence (DNA): TGTGCCAGCACCGACGGGGATGGAAACACCATATATTTT.